Each of the 23 T cell receptor beta chains below was sequenced from the same sample in a study of siplizumab effects on memory and regulatory T cells. Antigens for these TCRs are unknown. Clones were read by immunoSEQ multiplex PCR, and TCRdb kept only the in-frame ones, dropping some. The sample yields 6,000 to 8,500 clones, less than 45% seen once. For 6 days at 37°C, the mixed lymphocyte reaction cells were kept in coculture. The sequencing sample was made of CFSE-low (dividing) CD8+ T cells sorted from an allogeneic mixed lymphocyte reaction. The receptors were sampled from a human donor in good health; the cells came from an allogeneic mixed lymphocyte reaction.

This sequence joins TRBV30 and TRBJ2-7, with TRBD1 identical over 8 bases. Trimming took 5 bases from V and 5 from J; bases not matched to a gene: 5. From germline, CDR1 is GTSNPN and CDR2 SVGIG (reference sequence). This CDR3 region has 12 residues. The CDR3 loop is CAWDGQGDEQYF. The CDR3 region has the DNA TGTGCCTGGGACGGACAGGGTGACGAGCAGTACTTC.

Relative to its sample, this clone is medium-sized. One end of the junction fails to match germline, which may point to a read error. The rearrangement uses TRBV7-7 and TRBJ2-1, with D perhaps TRBD2 (5 bases). The germline CDR1 and CDR2 sequences are SSHAT and FNYEAQ (reference sequence). CDR3 length: 13 amino acids. The CDR3 spells CASSLESEGEQFF. The CDR3 bases are TGTGCTAGCAGCTTAGAGTCAGAGGGTGAGCAGTTCTTC.

The chain joins TRBV5-4 to TRBJ1-4, with D unclear. Trimming shortened V by 0 bases and J by 3 bases, and 12 bases separated the two germline ends. The CDR3 has 16 amino acids. Germline V gene data show CDR1 as SGHNT and CDR2 as YYREEE (reference sequence). CDR3 in DNA: TGTGCCAGCAGCTTGGGAGGAAGAGGGTCTAATGAAAAACTGTTTTTT. Translation gives CASSLGGRGSNEKLFF.

This clone is medium-sized (0.01 to 0.1%) within its sample. The V and J genes are TRBV5-5 and TRBJ1-5; no reliable D call. This CDR3 is built from 13 residues. Germline CDR1 reads SGHKS; CDR2 reads YYEKEE (reference sequence). The V end lost 4 bases, the J end lost 5 bases, and 10 bases lay between the germline ends. CDR3 nucleotides: TGTGCCAGCAGCCGGGTAGCGGATCAGCCCCAGCATTTT. It translates to CASSRVADQPQHF.

The V and J genes are TRBV5-6 and TRBJ2-7, with 10 bases aligning to TRBD1. The CDR3 is made up of 14 amino acids. Germline loops: CDR1 SGHDT, CDR2 YYEEEE. With V trimmed by 3 bases and J by 5 bases, 5 bases remained unmatched. The DNA for the CDR3 is TGTGCCAGCAGCTGGGGGACAGGGGTGAACGAGCAGTACTTC. The encoded protein is CASSWGTGVNEQYF.

This clone was seen a few times. This chain uses TRBV9 with TRBJ1-1, with 7 bases identical to TRBD1. The CDR3 is 17 residues long. With V trimmed by 4 bases and J by 8 bases, 20 bases remained unmatched. Germline V gene sequence: CDR1 SGDLS, CDR2 YYNGEE. The CDR3 DNA follows: TGTGCCAGCAGCTCGAATCCCCATGACAGGGACCCGTCAGAAGCTTTCTTT. Its protein product is CASSSNPHDRDPSEAFF.

The chain employs TRBV5-5 and TRBJ2-7; possible D gene TRBD2, 6 bases. The germline V and J ends were trimmed by 3 bases and 6 bases, with 10 bases remaining between them. In germline, CDR1 is SGHKS, CDR2 YYEKEE (reference sequence). This CDR3 has 12 amino acids. The CDR3 DNA reads TGTGCCAGCAGCTGGGACTCCCCCGAGCAGTACTTC. Its protein is CASSWDSPEQYF.

The rearrangement joins TRBV6-5 to TRBJ2-7, with 10 nucleotides matching TRBD1. Germline V gene sequence: CDR1 MNHEY, CDR2 SVGAGI. The CDR3 has 16 residues. Trimming took 2 bases from V and 3 from J; bases not matched to a gene: 7. CDR3 DNA: TGTGCCAGCAGTTACGAATGGACAGGGGGAAGCTACGAGCAGTACTTC. Translated: CASSYEWTGGSYEQYF.

This clone appeared a few times. The CDR3 DNA follows: TGTGCCAGCAGCGTTTGGTCAGGGGTCAATGAGCAGTTCTTC. Translating gives CASSVWSGVNEQFF. This rearrangement joins TRBV9 to TRBJ2-1; a possible D gene is TRBD1 (6 bases). There are 14 residues in the CDR3. Germline lookup yields CDR1 SGDLS and CDR2 YYNGEE. The V and J ends lost 2 bases and 6 bases respectively, with 12 bases between them.

V usage is TRBV30 and J usage is TRBJ2-2; D may be TRBD2 (5 bases). CDR1 is GTSNPN and CDR2 is SVGIG in the germline V gene (reference sequence). The CDR3 has 13 amino acids. V lost 0 bases to trimming and J lost 7 bases, with 9 bases between them. This CDR3 reads CAWSVHGNGELFF. CDR3 sequence (DNA): TGTGCCTGGAGTGTACACGGGAACGGGGAGCTGTTTTTT.

V usage is TRBV15 and J usage is TRBJ2-1, with D perhaps matching TRBD2 (6 bases). V was clipped by 0 bases and J by 6 bases, with 15 bases between them. The CDR3 runs to 16 residues. Per the germline V gene, CDR1 is LNHNV and CDR2 is YYDKDF (reference sequence). In DNA form, the CDR3 reads TGTGCCACCAGCAGAGAGGAACGGCGGGATGGCAATGAGCAGTTCTTC. This sequence encodes CATSREERRDGNEQFF.

The chain carries TRBV9 and TRBJ2-2; the D gene is possibly TRBD1 (5 bases). Trimming stripped 0 bases from V and 6 bases from J, with 12 bases between. The CDR3 totals 15 residues. The V gene's germline CDR1 is SGDLS and CDR2 YYNGEE. As DNA, the CDR3 is TGTGCCAGCAGCGTAGAGGCAGGGCCGCCCGGGGAGCTGTTTTTT. It is translated as CASSVEAGPPGELFF.

The chain combines TRBV7-3 with TRBJ2-5, with D perhaps matching TRBD2 (6 bases). The V gene lost 9 bases and the J gene lost 13 bases, with 18 bases spanning the gap. CDR3 length: 11 residues. Germline-derived CDR1 and CDR2 are SGHTA and FQGTGA. CDR3 in DNA: TGTGCCAGGGTAAACAACCGGGGAGGGTACTTC. Its protein product is CARVNNRGGYF.

The chain carries TRBV11-2 and TRBJ2-7; tentatively, D is TRBD1 (6 bases). The CDR3 length is 15 residues. V gave up 0 bases and J gave up 2 bases, with 11 bases separating them. Germline V gene data show CDR1 as SGHAT and CDR2 as FQNNGV. The CDR3 protein is CASSLDPGDTYEQYF. CDR3 bases: TGTGCCAGCAGCTTAGACCCAGGGGACACCTACGAGCAGTACTTC.

The rearrangement links TRBV29-1 to TRBJ2-1; the D is unclear. The CDR3 has 13 amino acids. From germline, CDR1 is SQVTM and CDR2 ANQGSEA. V shed 1 base and J shed 8 bases, with 12 bases lying between them. The CDR3: CSVEGVSNYEQFF. The DNA of the CDR3 is TGCAGCGTTGAAGGGGTTTCAAATTATGAGCAGTTCTTC.

V usage is TRBV5-1 and J usage is TRBJ2-7; 8 bases match TRBD1. This CDR3 contains 14 residues. Trimming cost V 2 bases and J 2 bases; bases outside gene matches: 3. The germline V gene has CDR1 SGHRS and CDR2 YFSETQ. CDR3 nucleotides: TGCGCCAGCAGCTTCGGGACAGGTACCTACGAGCAGTACTTC. Translated, it gives CASSFGTGTYEQYF.

In DNA, the CDR3 is TGTGCCAGCAGCCAAGTTAGCGGTACCTACGAGCAGTACTTC. The encoded protein is CASSQVSGTYEQYF. The chain recombines TRBV4-2 with TRBJ2-7; TRBD2 might be the D (6 bases). The CDR3 contains 14 residues. CDR1 and CDR2 from the germline V gene are LGHNA and YNFKEQ. The V gene lost 1 base and the J gene lost 2 bases, with 9 bases spanning the gap.

This chain connects TRBV4-1 to TRBJ1-3; the D is unclear. Trimming shortened V by 4 bases and J by 0 bases, and 4 bases separated the two germline ends. The germline gives CDR1 MGHRA, CDR2 YSYEKL. The CDR3 consists of 13 residues. CDR3 DNA sequence: TGCGCCAGCAGCCCCGTCTCTGGAAACACCATATATTTT. Protein sequence: CASSPVSGNTIYF.

The V call is TRBV7-8, the J call TRBJ2-1; D perhaps matches TRBD1 (7 bases). This CDR3 is 16 amino acids long. Trimming cost V 5 bases and J 9 bases, with 23 bases left between them. Germline V gives CDR1 SGHVS, CDR2 FQNEAQ. For the CDR3, the DNA is TGTGCCAGCAGCATGTCGGACTACCAGGGGGAGGTTGAGCAGTTCTTC. Its translation is CASSMSDYQGEVEQFF.

By frequency in the sample, this clone is medium-sized. V usage is TRBV7-9 and J usage is TRBJ2-7; TRBD2 matches 7 bases. After removal of 5 bases from V and 3 bases from J, the junction contained 4 bases not matched to a gene. Looked up from germline, CDR1 is SEHNR and CDR2 is FQNEAQ (reference sequence). This CDR3 is 13 amino acids long. CDR3 protein: CASSTPGGYEQYF. The CDR3 bases are TGTGCCAGCAGCACCCCGGGAGGCTACGAGCAGTACTTC.

This clone is medium-sized within its sample. V usage is TRBV5-1 and J usage is TRBJ2-1; no reliable D call. The germline CDR1 and CDR2 sequences are SGHRS and YFSETQ. There are 15 residues in the CDR3. V was pared by 1 base and J by 5 bases, with 13 bases between. The CDR3 region is CASSLLHRSNNEQFF. CDR3 bases: TGCGCCAGCAGCTTGTTACATCGATCCAACAATGAGCAGTTCTTC.

The chain has TRBV7-8 and TRBJ1-5; D is ambiguous. The V and J ends lost 0 bases and 5 bases respectively, with 20 bases between them. CDR3 length equals 18 residues. Germline CDR1 is SGHVS and CDR2 is FQNEAQ. The chain's CDR3 is CASSLALGDRSLHQPQHF. The CDR3 region has the DNA TGTGCCAGCAGCTTAGCGCTCGGTGACCGCTCTCTTCATCAGCCCCAGCATTTT. Full variable domain (remainder filled in from reference TRBV7-8 and TRBJ1-5): GAGVSQSPRYKVAKRGQDVALRCDPISGHVSLFWYQQALGQGPEFLTYFQNEAQLDKSGLPSDRFFAERPEGSVSTLKIQRTQQEDSAVYLCASSLALGDRSLHQPQHFGDGTRLSIL.

This clone was observed once. The chain links TRBV7-4 to TRBJ2-7; 8 bases match TRBD1. V lost 7 bases, J lost 2 bases, and 7 bases stayed unmatched. The V gene's germline CDR1 is SGHVT and CDR2 SQSDAQ. The CDR3 is 14 residues long. CDR3 coding DNA: TGTGCCAGCACCAATCTGGACAGGGCCTACGAGCAGTACTTC. It translates to CASTNLDRAYEQYF.